Shown below are 14 T cell receptor beta chains from a single sample sequenced in a study of blood T cell repertoires in COVID-19. Sequencing was performed with immunoSEQ multiplex PCR; in TCRdb, only in-frame clones are kept and a portion is missing. Of hundreds of thousands of clones in the sample, more than 75% are singletons; the top ten hold around 15%. The sample consisted of PBMCs or T cells enriched from blood (not recorded which). The receptors were gathered from a man aged 18 to 30 who had recovered from COVID-19.

This chain joins TRBV5-6 and TRBJ1-6, with 8 bases that match TRBD1. Unmatched junction bases numbered 3, after V lost 0 bases and J lost 7 bases. Germline CDR1 and CDR2: SGHDT and YYEEEE. This CDR3 comprises 15 residues. CDR3 DNA sequence: TGTGCCAGCAGCTTGGACAGGGGGATAAATTCACCCCTCCACTTT. Encoded protein: CASSLDRGINSPLHF.

The chain links TRBV6-5 to TRBJ1-5; tentatively, D is TRBD1 (5 bases). V was cut by 9 bases and J by 5 bases, with 17 bases left in between. CDR3 length: 14 amino acids. The germline V gene has CDR1 MNHEY and CDR2 SVGAGI. Written as DNA, the CDR3 is TGTGCCAGTTCAGGGATAGGTAGGGATCAGCCCCAGCATTTT. Protein: CASSGIGRDQPQHF.

The chain's CDR3 is CASSPGTANNEQFF. As DNA, the CDR3 is TGCGCCAGCAGCCCAGGGACAGCCAACAATGAGCAGTTCTTC. The chain joins TRBV5-1 to TRBJ2-1; 7 bases match TRBD1. V was pared by 4 bases and J by 5 bases, with 6 bases of the junction left unmatched. Germline CDR1 and CDR2: SGHRS and YFSETQ. The CDR3 is 14 amino acids.

The V gene is TRBV5-1, the J gene TRBJ2-1, with TRBD1 identical over 11 bases. Unmatched junction bases numbered 7, after V lost 2 bases and J lost 6 bases. The CDR3 loop spans 16 amino acids. Germline CDR1 is SGHRS and CDR2 is YFSETQ. DNA for the CDR3: TGCGCCAGCAGCTTTATAGGACAGGGGGCGGTCAATGAGCAGTTCTTC. This encodes CASSFIGQGAVNEQFF. Combining the CDR3 with reference TRBV5-1 and TRBJ2-1 gives the whole variable domain KAGVTQTPRYLIKTRGQQVTLSCSPISGHRSVSWYQQTPGQGLQFLFEYFSETQRNKGNFPGRFSGRQFSNSRSEMNVSTLELGDSALYLCASSFIGQGAVNEQFFGPGTRLTVL.

The chain couples TRBV7-9 to TRBJ2-7; 9 bases are a match to TRBD1. With 5 bases clipped from V and 3 bases from J, the junction kept 5 bases outside the gene matches. The CDR3 runs to 14 residues. In germline, CDR1 is SEHNR, CDR2 FQNEAQ (reference sequence). CDR3 region: CASSPWDRDYEQYF. DNA for the CDR3: TGTGCCAGCAGCCCGTGGGACAGGGACTACGAGCAGTACTTC.

This sequence joins TRBV7-2 and TRBJ1-2, with no clear D. The ends were cut back, 1 base at V and 3 bases at J, with 21 bases in the middle. Germline V CDR1 and CDR2: SGHTA, FQGNSA. This CDR3 has 18 amino acids. CDR3 coding DNA: TGTGCCAGCAGCTTAGACTCTGCCGTGTCGGGGTTTTACTATGGCTACACCTTC. Translating it yields CASSLDSAVSGFYYGYTF.

This chain connects TRBV2 to TRBJ1-3; D unclear. Per the germline V gene, CDR1 is SNHLY and CDR2 is FYNNEI. The length of the CDR3 is 14 residues. The V and J ends lost 6 bases and 2 bases respectively, with 11 bases between them. In DNA form, the CDR3 reads TGTGCCAGCAGCCCCCTAGCCACTGGAAACACCATATATTTT. It yields the protein CASSPLATGNTIYF.

The J gene is TRBJ1-5, the V gene TRBV24-1, with TRBD1 matching 7 bases. V was pared by 7 bases and J by 3 bases, with 5 bases of the junction left unmatched. This CDR3 comprises 14 residues. The germline CDR1 and CDR2 sequences are KGHDR and SFDVKD. The CDR3 sequence: CATSSGQANQPQHF. DNA for the CDR3: TGTGCCACCAGCTCAGGACAGGCCAATCAGCCCCAGCATTTT.

The chain joins TRBV24-1 to TRBJ2-1; 12 bases are a match to TRBD2. From germline, CDR1 is KGHDR and CDR2 SFDVKD. The CDR3 covers 16 residues. The trim removed 3 bases at V and 8 bases at J, leaving 7 bases unmatched. The CDR3 DNA follows: TGTGCCACCAGTGATGTACTAGCGGGAGGTTGGGATGAGCAGTTCTTC. Its protein product is CATSDVLAGGWDEQFF.

The chain joins TRBV25-1 to TRBJ2-7; 8 bases map to TRBD1. After removal of 0 bases from V and 1 base from J, the junction contained 2 bases not matched to a gene. CDR3 size: 15 residues. CDR1 and CDR2 from the germline V gene are MGHDK and SYGVNS. As DNA, the CDR3 is TGTGCCAGCAGTGAATATCGGACAGGGTCCTACGAGCAGTACTTC. As protein: CASSEYRTGSYEQYF.

This clone has just one count. The rearrangement joins TRBV6-5 to TRBJ2-3, with 12 bases that match TRBD2. CDR3 size: 14 residues. CDR1 and CDR2 from the germline V gene are MNHEY and SVGAGI. The trim removed 6 bases at V and 3 bases at J, leaving 1 base unmatched. CDR3 nucleotides: TGTGCCAGCAGGACTAGCGGGAGAACAGATACGCAGTATTTT. Translating it yields CASRTSGRTDTQYF.

The rearrangement links TRBV5-1 to TRBJ2-3; 8 bases align to TRBD1. Germline assignment: CDR1 SGHRS and CDR2 YFSETQ. The CDR3 has 18 residues. V dropped 2 bases and J dropped 5; count of bases not matched to a gene: 16. The CDR3 DNA is TGCGCCAGCAGCTTCACCGGGACAGGAATCTCACTTTTAGATACGCAGTATTTT. It specifies CASSFTGTGISLLDTQYF.

This clone was observed once. The V and J genes are TRBV9 and TRBJ1-6; D unresolved. Germline V gives CDR1 SGDLS, CDR2 YYNGEE. The CDR3 sequence is 13 residues long. Trimming took off 0 bases at V and 11 bases at J, with 9 bases between the two ends. In DNA, the CDR3 is TGTGCCAGCAGCGTAGGAGAGGGTCCACCCCTCCACTTT. It codes for CASSVGEGPPLHF.

The chain links TRBV7-8 to TRBJ2-5; 7 bases line up with TRBD2. This CDR3 is built from 15 residues. Unmatched junction bases numbered 7, after V lost 3 bases and J lost 3 bases. CDR1 SGHVS and CDR2 FQNEAQ come from the germline V gene. The CDR3 bases are TGTGCCAGCAGCTTGTTCGTGCTAGCGGAAGAGACCCAGTACTTC. Translation: CASSLFVLAEETQYF.